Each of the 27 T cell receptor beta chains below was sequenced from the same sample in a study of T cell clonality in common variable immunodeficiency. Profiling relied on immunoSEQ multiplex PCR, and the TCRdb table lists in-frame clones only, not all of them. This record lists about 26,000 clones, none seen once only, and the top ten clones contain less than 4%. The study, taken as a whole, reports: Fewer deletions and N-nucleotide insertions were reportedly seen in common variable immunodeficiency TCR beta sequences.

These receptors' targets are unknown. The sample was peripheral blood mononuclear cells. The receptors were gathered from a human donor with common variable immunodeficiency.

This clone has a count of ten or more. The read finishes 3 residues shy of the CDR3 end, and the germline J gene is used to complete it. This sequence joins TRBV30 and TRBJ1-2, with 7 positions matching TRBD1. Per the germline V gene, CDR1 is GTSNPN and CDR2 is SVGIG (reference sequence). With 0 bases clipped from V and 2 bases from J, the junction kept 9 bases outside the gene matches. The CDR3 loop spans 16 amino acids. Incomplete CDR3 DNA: TGTGCCTGGAGTGTACTCCGGCCAGGGGGAAACTATGGC. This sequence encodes CAWSVLRPGGNYG. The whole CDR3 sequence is CAWSVLRPGGNYGYTF.

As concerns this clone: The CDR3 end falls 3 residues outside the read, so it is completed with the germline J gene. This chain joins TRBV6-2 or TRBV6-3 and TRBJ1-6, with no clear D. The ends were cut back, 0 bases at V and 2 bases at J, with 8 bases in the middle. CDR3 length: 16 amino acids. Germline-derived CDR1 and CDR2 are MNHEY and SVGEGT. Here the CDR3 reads CASSYSPGTYNSPLHF. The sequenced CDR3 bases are TGTGCCAGCAGTTACTCCCCGGGGACCTATAATTCACCC.

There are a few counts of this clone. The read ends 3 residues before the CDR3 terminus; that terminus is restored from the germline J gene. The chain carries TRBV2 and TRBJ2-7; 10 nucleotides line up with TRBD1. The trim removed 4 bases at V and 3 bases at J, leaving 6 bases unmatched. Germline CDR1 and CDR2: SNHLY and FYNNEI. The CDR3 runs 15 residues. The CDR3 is CASSAPDRGFYEQYF. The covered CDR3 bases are TGTGCCAGCAGTGCCCCGGACAGGGGGTTCTACGAG.

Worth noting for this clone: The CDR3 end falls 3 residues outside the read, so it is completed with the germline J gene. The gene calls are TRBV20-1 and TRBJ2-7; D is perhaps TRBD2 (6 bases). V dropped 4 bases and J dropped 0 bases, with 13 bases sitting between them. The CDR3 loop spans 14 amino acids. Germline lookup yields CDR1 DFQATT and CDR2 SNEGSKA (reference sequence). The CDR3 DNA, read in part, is TGCAGTGCTATTAGCGGTTTTAGCTCCTACGAG. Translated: CSAISGFSSYE. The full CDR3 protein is CSAISGFSSYEQYF.

Partial CDR3 DNA: TGTGCCAGCAGTGAAGGACAGGGACGCCATGGC. Protein sequence: CASSEGQGRHG. The CDR3 in its entirety is CASSEGQGRHGYTF. V is TRBV6-1 and J is TRBJ1-2, with TRBD1 matching 7 bases. The read ends 3 residues shy of where the CDR3 ends; the end is completed using the germline J gene. The CDR3 length is 14 residues. Germline-derived CDR1 and CDR2 are MNHNS and SASEGT. J was trimmed by 6 bases and V by 1 base; bases with no gene match: 5.

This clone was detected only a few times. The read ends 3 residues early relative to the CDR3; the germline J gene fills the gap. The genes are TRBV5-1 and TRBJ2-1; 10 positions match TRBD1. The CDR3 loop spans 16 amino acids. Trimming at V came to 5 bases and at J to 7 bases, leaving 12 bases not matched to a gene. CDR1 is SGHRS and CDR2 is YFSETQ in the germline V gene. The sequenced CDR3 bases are TGCGCCAGCAGGCCACGGCCGGGACAGGGGTGGAATGAG. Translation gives CASRPRPGQGWNE. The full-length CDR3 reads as CASRPRPGQGWNEQFF.

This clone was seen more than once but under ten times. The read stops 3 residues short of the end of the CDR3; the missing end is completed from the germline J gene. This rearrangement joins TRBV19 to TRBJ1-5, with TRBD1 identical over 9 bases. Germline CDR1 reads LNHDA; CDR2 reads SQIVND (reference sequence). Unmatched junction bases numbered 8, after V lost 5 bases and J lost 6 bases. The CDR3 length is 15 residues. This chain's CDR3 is CASSSPGQGRQPQHF. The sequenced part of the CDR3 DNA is TGTGCCAGTAGTTCCCCGGGACAGGGCCGTCAGCCC.

The CDR3 bases that were read are TGTGCCAGCTCACCACCGACAGGGCCGGTCTACGAG. It translates to CASSPPTGPVYE. The CDR3 reads in full as CASSPPTGPVYEQYF. This sequence joins TRBV18 and TRBJ2-7, with 7 bases identical to TRBD1. Sequencing ends 3 residues short of the CDR3 end; the germline J gene provides the rest. The CDR3 spans 15 residues. V shed 0 bases, J shed 3 bases, and the junction held 5 bases outside the gene matches. Germline V gene lookup returns CDR1 KGHSH and CDR2 LQKENI.

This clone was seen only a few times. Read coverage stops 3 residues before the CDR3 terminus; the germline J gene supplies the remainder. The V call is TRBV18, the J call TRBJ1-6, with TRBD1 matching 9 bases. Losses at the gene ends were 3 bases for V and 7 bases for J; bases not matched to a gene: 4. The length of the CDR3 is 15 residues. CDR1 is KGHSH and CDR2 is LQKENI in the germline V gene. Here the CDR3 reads CASSPQGQGNSPLHF. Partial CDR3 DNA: TGTGCCAGCTCACCCCAGGGACAGGGAAATTCACCC.

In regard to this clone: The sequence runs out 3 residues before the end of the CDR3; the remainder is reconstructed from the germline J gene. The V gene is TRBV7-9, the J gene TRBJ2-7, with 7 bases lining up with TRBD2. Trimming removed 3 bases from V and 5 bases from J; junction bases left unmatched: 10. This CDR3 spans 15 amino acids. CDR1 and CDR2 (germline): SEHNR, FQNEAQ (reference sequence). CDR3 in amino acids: CASSFLGGSVHEQYF. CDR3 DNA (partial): TGTGCCAGCAGCTTTCTTGGCGGGAGTGTCCACGAG.

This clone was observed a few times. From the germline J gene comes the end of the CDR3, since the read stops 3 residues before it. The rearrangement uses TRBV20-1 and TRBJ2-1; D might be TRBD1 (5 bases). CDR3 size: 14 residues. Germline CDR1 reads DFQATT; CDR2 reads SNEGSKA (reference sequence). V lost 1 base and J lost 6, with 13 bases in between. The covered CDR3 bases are TGCAGTGCTAGAGCGCCCCGTAGGGGCAATGAG. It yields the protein CSARAPRRGNE. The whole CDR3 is CSARAPRRGNEQFF.

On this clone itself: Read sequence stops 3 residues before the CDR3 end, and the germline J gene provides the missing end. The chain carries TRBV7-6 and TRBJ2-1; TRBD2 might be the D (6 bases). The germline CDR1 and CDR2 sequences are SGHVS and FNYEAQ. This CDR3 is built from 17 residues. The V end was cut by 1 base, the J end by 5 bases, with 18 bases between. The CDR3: CASSLDSGTVGHNEQFF. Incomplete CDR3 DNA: TGTGCCAGCAGCTTAGATAGCGGCACTGTCGGGCACAATGAG.

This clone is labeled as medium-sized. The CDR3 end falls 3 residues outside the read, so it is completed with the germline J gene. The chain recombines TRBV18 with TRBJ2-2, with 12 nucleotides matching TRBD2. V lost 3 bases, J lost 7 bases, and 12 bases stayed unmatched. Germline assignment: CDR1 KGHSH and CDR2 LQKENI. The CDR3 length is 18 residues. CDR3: CASSPSGMTSGSVGELFF. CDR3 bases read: TGTGCCAGCTCACCCTCAGGAATGACTAGCGGGAGTGTCGGGGAG.

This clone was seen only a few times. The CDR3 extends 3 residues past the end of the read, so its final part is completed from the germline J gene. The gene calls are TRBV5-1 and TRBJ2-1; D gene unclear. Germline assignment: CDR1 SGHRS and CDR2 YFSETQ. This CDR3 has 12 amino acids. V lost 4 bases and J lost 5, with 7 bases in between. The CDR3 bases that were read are TGCGCCAGCAGCGTACTGAACAATGAG. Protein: CASSVLNNE. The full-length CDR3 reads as CASSVLNNEQFF.

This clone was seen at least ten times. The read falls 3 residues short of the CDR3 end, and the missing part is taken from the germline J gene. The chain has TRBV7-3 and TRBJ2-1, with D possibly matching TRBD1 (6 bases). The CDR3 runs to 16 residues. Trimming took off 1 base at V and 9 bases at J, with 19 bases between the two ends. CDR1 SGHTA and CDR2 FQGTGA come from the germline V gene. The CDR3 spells CASSLNPRGAHGEQFF. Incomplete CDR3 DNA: TGTGCCAGCAGCTTAAATCCCAGGGGCGCTCATGGTGAG.

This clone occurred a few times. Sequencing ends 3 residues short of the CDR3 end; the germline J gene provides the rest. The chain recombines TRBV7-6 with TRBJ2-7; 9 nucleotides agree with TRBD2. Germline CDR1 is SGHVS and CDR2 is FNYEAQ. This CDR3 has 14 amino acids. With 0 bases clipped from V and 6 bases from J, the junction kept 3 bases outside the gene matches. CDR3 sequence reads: CASSLAAGGPEQYF. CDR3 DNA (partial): TGTGCCAGCAGCTTAGCAGCGGGAGGCCCCGAG.

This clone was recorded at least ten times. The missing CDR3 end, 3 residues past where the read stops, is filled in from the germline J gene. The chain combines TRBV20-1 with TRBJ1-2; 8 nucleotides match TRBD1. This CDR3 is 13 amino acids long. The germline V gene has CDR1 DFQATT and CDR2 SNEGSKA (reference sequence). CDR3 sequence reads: CSARSQGASGYTF. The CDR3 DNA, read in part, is TGCAGTGCTAGAAGCCAGGGGGCGTCCGGC.

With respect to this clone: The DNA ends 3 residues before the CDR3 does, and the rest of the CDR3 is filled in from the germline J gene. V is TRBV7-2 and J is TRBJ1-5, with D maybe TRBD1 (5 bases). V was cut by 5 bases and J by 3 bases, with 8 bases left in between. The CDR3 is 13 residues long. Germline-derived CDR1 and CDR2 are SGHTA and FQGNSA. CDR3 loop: CASSPRVNQPQHF. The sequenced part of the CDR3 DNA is TGTGCCAGCAGCCCCAGGGTCAATCAGCCC.

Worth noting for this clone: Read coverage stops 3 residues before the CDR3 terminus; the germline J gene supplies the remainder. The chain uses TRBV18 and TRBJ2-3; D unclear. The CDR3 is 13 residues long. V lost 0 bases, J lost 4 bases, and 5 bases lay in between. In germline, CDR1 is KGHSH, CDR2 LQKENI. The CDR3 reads CASSPPVADTQYF. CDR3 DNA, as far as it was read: TGTGCCAGCTCACCACCGGTAGCAGATACG.

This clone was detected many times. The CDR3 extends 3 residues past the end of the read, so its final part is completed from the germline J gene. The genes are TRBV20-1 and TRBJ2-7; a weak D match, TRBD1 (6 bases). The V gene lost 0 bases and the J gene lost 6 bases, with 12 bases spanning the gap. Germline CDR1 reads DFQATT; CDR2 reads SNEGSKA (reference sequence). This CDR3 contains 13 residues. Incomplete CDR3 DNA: TGCAGTGCTAGAGATGGCAGGGGAAGCGAG. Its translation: CSARDGRGSE. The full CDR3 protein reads CSARDGRGSEQYF.

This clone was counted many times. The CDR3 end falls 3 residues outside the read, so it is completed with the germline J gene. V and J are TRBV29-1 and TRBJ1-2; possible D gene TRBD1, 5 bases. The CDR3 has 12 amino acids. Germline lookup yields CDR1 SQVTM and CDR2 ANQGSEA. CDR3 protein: CSVESIRGGYTF. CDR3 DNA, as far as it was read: TGCAGCGTTGAGAGTATAAGGGGAGGC.

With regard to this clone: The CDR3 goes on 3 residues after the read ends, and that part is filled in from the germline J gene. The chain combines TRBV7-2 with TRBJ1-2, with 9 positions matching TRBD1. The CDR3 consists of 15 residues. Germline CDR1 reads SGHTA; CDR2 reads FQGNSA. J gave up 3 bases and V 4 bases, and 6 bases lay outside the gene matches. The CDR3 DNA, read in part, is TGTGCCAGCAGCTCCAGACAGGGGGGGTACTATGGC. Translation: CASSSRQGGYYG. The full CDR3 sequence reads CASSSRQGGYYGYTF.

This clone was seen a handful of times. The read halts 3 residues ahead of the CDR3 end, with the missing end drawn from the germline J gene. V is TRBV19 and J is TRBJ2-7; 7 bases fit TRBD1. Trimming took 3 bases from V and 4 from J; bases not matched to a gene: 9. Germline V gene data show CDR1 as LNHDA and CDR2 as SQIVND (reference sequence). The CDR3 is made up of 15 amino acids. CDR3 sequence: CASSISGGRSYEQYF. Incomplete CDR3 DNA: TGTGCCAGTAGTATCTCAGGGGGAAGGTCGTACGAG.

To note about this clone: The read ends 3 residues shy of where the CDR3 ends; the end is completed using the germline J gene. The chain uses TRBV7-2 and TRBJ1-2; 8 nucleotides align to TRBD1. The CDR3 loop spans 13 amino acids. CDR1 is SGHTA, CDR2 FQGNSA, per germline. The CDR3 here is CASSSGQGGGYTF. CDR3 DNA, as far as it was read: TGTGCCAGCAGTTCCGGACAGGGCGGAGGC.

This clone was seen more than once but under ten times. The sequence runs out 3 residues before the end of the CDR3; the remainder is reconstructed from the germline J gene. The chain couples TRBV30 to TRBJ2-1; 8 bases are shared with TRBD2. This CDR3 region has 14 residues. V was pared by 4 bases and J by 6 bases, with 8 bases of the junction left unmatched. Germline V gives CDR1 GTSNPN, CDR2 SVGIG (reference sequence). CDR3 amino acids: CAWKYKREFNEQFF. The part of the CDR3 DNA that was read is TGTGCCTGGAAGTATAAGCGGGAGTTCAATGAG.

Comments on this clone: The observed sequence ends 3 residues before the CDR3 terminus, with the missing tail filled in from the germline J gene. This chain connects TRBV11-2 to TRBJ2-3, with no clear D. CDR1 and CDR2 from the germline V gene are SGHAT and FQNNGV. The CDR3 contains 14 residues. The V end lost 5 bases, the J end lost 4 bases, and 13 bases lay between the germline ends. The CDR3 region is CASSADLGSDTQYF. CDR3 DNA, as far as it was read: TGTGCCAGCAGCGCAGATCTCGGGTCAGATACG.

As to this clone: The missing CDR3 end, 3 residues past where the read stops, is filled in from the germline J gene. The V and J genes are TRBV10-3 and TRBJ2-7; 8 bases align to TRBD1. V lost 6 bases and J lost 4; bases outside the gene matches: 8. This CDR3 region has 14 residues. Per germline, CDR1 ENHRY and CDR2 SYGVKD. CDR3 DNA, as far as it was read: TGTGCCATCAGACCCCAGGGGGCGTCTTACGAG. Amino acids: CAIRPQGASYE. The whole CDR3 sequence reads CAIRPQGASYEQYF.